Presented here are 11 T cell receptor beta chains from one specimen sequenced in a study of cytomegalovirus exposure and HLA in healthy donors. PCR was performed using 60 Vbeta and 13 Jbeta primers. Sequencing used immunoSEQ multiplex PCR; TCRdb keeps in-frame clones, though not all of them. The table includes fewer than 130,000 clones, approximately 79% detected once. The specimen sequenced was PBMCs. The receptors were sampled from a man aged 25-40 years in good health and CMV-seropositive.

This clone was found a few times. The V gene is TRBV28, the J gene TRBJ1-4, with D uncertain. Trimming took 8 bases from V and 0 from J, leaving 13 bases between them. Looked up from germline, CDR1 is MDHEN and CDR2 is SYDVKM. This CDR3 has 15 residues. The CDR3 sequence is CASLSGSATNEKLFF. As DNA, the CDR3 is TGTGCCAGCCTCTCTGGCAGTGCAACTAATGAAAAACTGTTTTTT.

This rearrangement joins TRBV7-9 to TRBJ2-3; 7 nucleotides agree with TRBD2. V was pared by 1 base and J by 3 bases, with 10 bases of the junction left unmatched. The CDR3 sequence is 17 residues long. Per germline, CDR1 SEHNR and CDR2 FQNEAQ (reference sequence). CDR3 amino acids: CASSLGDYGIGTDTQYF. CDR3 coding DNA: TGTGCCAGCAGCTTAGGGGACTACGGCATCGGGACAGATACGCAGTATTTT. The variable domain in full, with the rest retrieved from reference TRBV7-9 and TRBJ2-3, is DTGVSQNPRHKITKRGQNVTFRCDPISEHNRLYWYRQTLGQGPEFLTYFQNEAQLEKSRLLSDRFSAERPKGSFSTLEIQRTEQGDSAMYLCASSLGDYGIGTDTQYFGPGTRLTVL.

The V gene is TRBV5-6, the J gene TRBJ2-7, with 8 bases that match TRBD1. The CDR3 is made up of 13 amino acids. Germline V CDR1 and CDR2: SGHDT, YYEEEE. Losses at the gene ends were 0 bases for V and 7 bases for J; bases not matched to a gene: 3. The chain's CDR3 is CASSLGTGQEQYF. The CDR3 bases are TGTGCCAGCAGCTTGGGGACAGGGCAAGAGCAGTACTTC.

This chain joins TRBV2 and TRBJ1-5, with a possible D match to TRBD1 (6 bases). The CDR3 spans 15 residues. Germline values: CDR1 SNHLY, CDR2 FYNNEI. V was trimmed by 5 bases and J by 1 base, leaving 12 bases between them. CDR3 in amino acids: CASSMIGQSNQPQHF. The CDR3 DNA is TGTGCCAGCAGTATGATCGGACAGAGCAATCAGCCCCAGCATTTT.

V usage is TRBV14 and J usage is TRBJ1-1; no clear D gene. This CDR3 is built from 15 residues. The germline V and J ends were trimmed by 4 bases and 4 bases, with 16 bases remaining between them. The germline CDR1 and CDR2 sequences are SGHDN and FVKESK. CDR3: CASSRELGLSTEAFF. CDR3 in DNA: TGTGCCAGCAGCCGAGAGCTCGGACTGAGCACTGAAGCTTTCTTT. Full variable domain (outside the CDR3, taken from reference TRBV14 and TRBJ1-1): EAGVTQFPSHSVIEKGQTVTLRCDPISGHDNLYWYRRVMGKEIKFLLHFVKESKQDESGMPNNRFLAERTGGTYSTLKVQPAELEDSGVYFCASSRELGLSTEAFFGQGTRLTVV.

The rearrangement joins TRBV27 to TRBJ1-4; 9 nucleotides align to TRBD1. The CDR3 has 15 residues. J gave up 7 bases and V 5 bases, and 8 bases lay outside the gene matches. Looked up from germline, CDR1 is MNHEY and CDR2 is SMNVEV (reference sequence). CDR3 loop: CASSPLRDRVEKLFF. As DNA, the CDR3 is TGTGCCAGCAGTCCTCTCCGGGACAGGGTTGAAAAACTGTTTTTT.

In this sample, this clone turned up once. This chain links TRBV7-8 with TRBJ1-4, with a weak D call TRBD1 (6 bases). Trimming took 5 bases from V and 8 from J, leaving 12 bases between them. Germline lookup yields CDR1 SGHVS and CDR2 FQNEAQ. The CDR3 extends over 13 amino acids. CDR3 nucleotides: TGTGCCAGCAGCCGAGAGGGGGGGGAAAAACTGTTTTTT. Translation gives CASSREGGEKLFF.

The chain is built from TRBV9 and TRBJ1-1; D ambiguous. Germline CDR1 is SGDLS and CDR2 is YYNGEE. Trimming pared 0 bases from V and 3 bases from J, leaving 12 bases between. The CDR3 loop spans 15 amino acids. CDR3: CASSVGGKADTEAFF. In nucleotides, the CDR3 is TGTGCCAGCAGCGTAGGTGGCAAAGCGGACACTGAAGCTTTCTTT.

This chain links TRBV7-9 with TRBJ2-6; 8 bases agree with TRBD1. Looked up from germline, CDR1 is SEHNR and CDR2 is FQNEAQ (reference sequence). The trim removed 5 bases at V and 0 bases at J, leaving 9 bases unmatched. The CDR3 totals 18 residues. The CDR3 spells CASSQGQAYSSGANVLTF. The CDR3 bases are TGTGCCAGCAGCCAGGGACAGGCTTATTCCTCTGGGGCCAACGTCCTGACTTTC. Combining the CDR3 with reference TRBV7-9 and TRBJ2-6 gives the whole variable domain DTGVSQNPRHKITKRGQNVTFRCDPISEHNRLYWYRQTLGQGPEFLTYFQNEAQLEKSRLLSDRFSAERPKGSFSTLEIQRTEQGDSAMYLCASSQGQAYSSGANVLTFGAGSRLTVL.

The chain links TRBV7-9 to TRBJ1-6; D is perhaps TRBD1 (5 bases). The V gene's germline CDR1 is SEHNR and CDR2 FQNEAQ (reference sequence). Trimming took 4 bases from V and 10 from J, leaving 14 bases between them. The CDR3 spans 14 residues. CDR3 sequence (DNA): TGTGCCAGCAGCTCCGGCGGGGGAGAGTCACCCCTCCACTTT. This gives the protein CASSSGGGESPLHF.

J is TRBJ2-1 and V is TRBV11-2; 10 bases fit TRBD2. The ends lost 0 bases at V and 3 bases at J; junction bases unmatched: 2. Germline V gene data show CDR1 as SGHAT and CDR2 as FQNNGV. This CDR3 region has 16 residues. The CDR3, as DNA: TGTGCCAGCAGCTTAGAGGGGACTAGCGTCTACAATGAGCAGTTCTTC. Its protein product is CASSLEGTSVYNEQFF.